This T cell receptor beta chain stems from a study of blood T cell repertoires in COVID-19. Background on the study: From the United States, Italy and Spain came samples of acute and convalescent COVID-19.

Germline loops: CDR1 ENHRY, CDR2 SYGVKD. Trimming stripped 11 bases from V and 0 bases from J, with 17 bases between. The CDR3 runs to 14 residues. Clones were read by immunoSEQ multiplex PCR, and TCRdb kept only the in-frame ones, dropping some. This sample has roughly 250,000 clones; more than 75% occur once, and the top ten carry roughly 1.9%. V and J are TRBV10-3 and TRBJ2-7, with a weak D call TRBD2 (6 bases). Source material: PBMCs or T cells enriched from blood (not recorded which). The clonotype comes from a woman in her 50s who had recovered from COVID-19. CDR3 DNA: TGTGCCGCCGGGGGTGGGAGGAGCTCCTACGAGCAGTACTTC. Translation: CAAGGGRSSYEQYF.